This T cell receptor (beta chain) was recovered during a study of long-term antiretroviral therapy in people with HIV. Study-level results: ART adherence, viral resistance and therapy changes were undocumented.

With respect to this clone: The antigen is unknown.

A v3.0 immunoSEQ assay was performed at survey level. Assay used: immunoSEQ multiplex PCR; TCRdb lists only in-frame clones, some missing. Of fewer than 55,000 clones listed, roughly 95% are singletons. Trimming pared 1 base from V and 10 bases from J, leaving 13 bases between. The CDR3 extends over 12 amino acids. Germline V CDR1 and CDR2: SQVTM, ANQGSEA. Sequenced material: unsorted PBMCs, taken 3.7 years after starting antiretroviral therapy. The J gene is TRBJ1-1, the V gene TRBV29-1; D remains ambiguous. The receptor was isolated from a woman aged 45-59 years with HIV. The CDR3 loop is CSVEGLFGGAFF. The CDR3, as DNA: TGCAGCGTTGAAGGGCTCTTTGGAGGAGCTTTCTTT.